The clone carrying this T cell receptor beta chain came up once. In the original processing: Amplifying reference gene primers gave estimates of nucleated cell counts. The method was immunoSEQ multiplex PCR; TCRdb's version includes in-frame clones alone and lacks a portion of them. That table furnishes V, J and clone size, whereas the DNA furnished D and trimming. The data hold tens of thousands of clones, with 75% to 85% observed a single time. This specimen belongs to a study of blood T cell repertoires in COVID-19. At the level of the study: Samples representing acute and convalescent COVID-19 were sourced from the United States, Italy and Spain. Sample material is recorded as cDNA or gDNA derived from T cells, B-cell-depleted T cells, or PBMCs.

The length of the CDR3 is 17 residues. Germline trimming cut 10 bases from V and 4 bases from J; bases unmatched to any gene: 15. Germline loops: CDR1 LNHDA, CDR2 SQIVND (reference sequence). The gene calls are TRBV19 and TRBJ2-3; 12 bases line up with TRBD2. The origin of this receptor is a woman aged 80 or over with acute or convalescent COVID-19. What was sequenced was peripheral blood. CDR3 protein: CATQYRGLAGGPDTQYF. The CDR3 DNA sequence: TGTGCCACCCAGTATAGGGGCCTAGCGGGGGGGCCAGATACGCAGTATTTT.